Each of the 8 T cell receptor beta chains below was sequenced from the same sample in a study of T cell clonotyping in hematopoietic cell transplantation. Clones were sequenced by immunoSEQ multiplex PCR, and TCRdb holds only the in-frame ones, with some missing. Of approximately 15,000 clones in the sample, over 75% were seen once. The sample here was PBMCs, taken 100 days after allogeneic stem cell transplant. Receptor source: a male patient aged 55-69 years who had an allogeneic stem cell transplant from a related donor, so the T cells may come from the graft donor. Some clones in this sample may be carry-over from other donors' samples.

CDR3 sequence: CASSPPRQAPNEKLFF. CDR3 in DNA: TGTGCCAGCAGTCCCCCCCGACAGGCTCCTAATGAAAAACTGTTTTTT. The gene calls are TRBV28 and TRBJ1-4, with D possibly being TRBD1 (6 bases). The CDR3 covers 16 residues. Trimming removed 5 bases from V and 3 bases from J, with 16 bases in between. From germline, CDR1 is MDHEN and CDR2 SYDVKM.

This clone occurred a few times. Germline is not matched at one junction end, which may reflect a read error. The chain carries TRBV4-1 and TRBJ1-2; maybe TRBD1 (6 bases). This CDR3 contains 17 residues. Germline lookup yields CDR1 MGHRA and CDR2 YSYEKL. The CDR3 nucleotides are TGCGCCAGCAGCCAAGAGATTAGGGGGAGGGCTAACTGTGGCTACACCTTC. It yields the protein CASSQEIRGRANCGYTF.

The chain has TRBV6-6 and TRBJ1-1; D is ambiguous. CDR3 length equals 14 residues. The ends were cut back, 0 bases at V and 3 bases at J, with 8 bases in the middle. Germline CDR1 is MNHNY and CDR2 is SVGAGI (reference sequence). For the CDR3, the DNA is TGTGCCAGCAGTTACTCTTTCCTAGACACTGAAGCTTTCTTT. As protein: CASSYSFLDTEAFF.

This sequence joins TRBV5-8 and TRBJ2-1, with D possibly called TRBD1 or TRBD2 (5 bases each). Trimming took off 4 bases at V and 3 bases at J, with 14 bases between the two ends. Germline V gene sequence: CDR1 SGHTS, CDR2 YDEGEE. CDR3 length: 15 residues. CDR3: CASSNYGARYNEQFF. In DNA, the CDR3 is TGTGCCAGCAGCAATTACGGGGCCCGCTACAATGAGCAGTTCTTC.

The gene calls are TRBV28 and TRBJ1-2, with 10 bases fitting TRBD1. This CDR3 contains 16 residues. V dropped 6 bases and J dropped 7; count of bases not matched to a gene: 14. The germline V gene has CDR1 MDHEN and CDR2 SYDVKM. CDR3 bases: TGTGCCAGCAGCTCCCGTGATCCGGGACAGGGGTTTGGCTACACCTTC. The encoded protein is CASSSRDPGQGFGYTF.

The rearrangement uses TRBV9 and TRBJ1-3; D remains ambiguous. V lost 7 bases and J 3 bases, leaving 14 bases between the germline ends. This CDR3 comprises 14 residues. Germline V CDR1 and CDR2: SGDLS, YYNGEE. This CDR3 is CASGRGEYGNTIYF. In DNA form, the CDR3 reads TGTGCCAGCGGGCGGGGAGAATATGGAAACACCATATATTTT.

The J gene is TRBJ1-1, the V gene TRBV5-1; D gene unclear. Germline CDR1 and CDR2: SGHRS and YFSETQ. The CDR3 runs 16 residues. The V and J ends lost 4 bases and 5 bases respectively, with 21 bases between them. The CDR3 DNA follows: TGCGCCAGCAGCACCTCCCGGGCCAAGACGCGTACTGAAGCTTTCTTT. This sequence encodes CASSTSRAKTRTEAFF.

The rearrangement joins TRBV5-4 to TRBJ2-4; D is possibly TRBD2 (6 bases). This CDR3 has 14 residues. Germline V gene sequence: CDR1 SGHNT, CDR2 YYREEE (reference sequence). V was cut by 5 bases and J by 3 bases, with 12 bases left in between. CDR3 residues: CASRSGEGKNIQYF. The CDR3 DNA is TGTGCCAGCAGGTCGGGAGAGGGCAAAAACATTCAGTACTTC.